This entry describes one TCR beta chain. Only a few counts were recorded for this clone. This clone's antigen is unknown. It has no much larger one-base neighbor in the sample; base qualities were not kept. The cohort consisted of more than 650 healthy bone marrow donors. All cohort members were sampled while nominally healthy, although unrecorded immune exposures were likely present. The donor was CMV seronegative and was included in the group of around 320 seronegative cohort members. A peripheral blood sample was collected from each donor, and TCR beta sequencing was performed on peripheral blood mononuclear cells. Genomic DNA was extracted from the blood cell samples with the Qiagen DNeasy Blood Extraction Kit. These data are taken from a study of cytomegalovirus exposure and HLA in healthy donors (dated by TCRdb to between 2016 and 2019). Regarding the complete study: In an earlier analysis of 587 of the donors, 276 Gb of sequence data and 90 million to 120 million unique TCR beta sequences from about 179 million T cells were reported. A later genetic analysis used genome-wide SNP genotypes for about 65% of the 666 donors, treating that subset as a discovery cohort. In a later analysis, previously published TCR beta repertoires from about 640 donors were re-analyzed and high-resolution HLA genotyping was added so that TCR occurrence patterns could be studied. HLA typing included class I and class II loci at four-digit resolution. About five DR-DQ haplotypes were handled as single units for association and clustering because linkage in the cohort was strong. Of the 300 to 500 genotyped donors, 65% to 90% were placed in the genetic ancestry cluster associated with self-reported Caucasian donors. An early release that covered roughly 600 HLA-typed donors contained about 300 gigabases of sequencing data and about 84 million unique TCR sequences. In an earlier analysis of over 550 of the donors, high-throughput TCR beta sequencing was used to judge whether each TCR beta V gene segment behaved as functional or pseudogenic. The study combined high-throughput TCR immunosequencing, statistical association of individual TCRs with disease status, and machine learning to predict cytomegalovirus infection status. Typing coverage differed by locus: A, B, C, DRB1 and DQB1 were typed in about 629-640 donors, DQA1 in about 510, DPA1 in over 600, and DPB1 in roughly 470. All discovery cohort repertoires had been generated using a single sequencing platform. The study was designed to test whether signatures of past pathogen exposure could be identified by cataloging public T cell receptors. In the later analysis, no new phenotypic data were used to find candidate immune exposures; instead, reliance was placed on TCR beta sequences and their occurrence across donors. The study profiled the T cell repertoires of 550 to 700 subjects by immunosequencing and related them to cytomegalovirus serostatus. Among some 400 genotyped donors of the cohort, an average of approximately 240,000 unique TCR beta nucleotide sequences were sequenced per donor, approximately 20% of them non-productive. A separate validation cohort of 90 to 150 different subjects was used in addition to the approximately 700-subject first cohort. Alongside the repertoire data, information on donor age, sex, ethnicity and CMV serostatus was compiled.

Receptor libraries were prepared by the immunoSEQ multiplex PCR assay. For the multiplex PCR, a mixture combining 60 forward primers for TCR Vbeta segments and 13 reverse primers for TCR Jbeta segments was used. The CDR3 region of rearranged TCR beta genes was amplified from genomic DNA by a multiplex PCR assay. The amplified TCR beta libraries were sequenced on the Illumina HiSeq System as 87-base-pair reads. From the authors' description of their analysis: A later analysis tallied 80 million to 95 million unique TCR beta chains across the 666 repertoires, and about 10 million of those chains were shared by two or more donors. To remove PCR and sequencing errors, raw reads were error-corrected and collapsed into unique sequences using a nearest-neighbor algorithm that merged closely related sequences. Alignment of CDR3 sequences to IMGT reference sequences was used to assign V, D and J gene segments. Each retained sequence needed at least a six-nucleotide match to both a V gene segment and a J gene segment. A rearrangement was called productive if the CDR3 had no stop codons and remained in frame with V and J, and every other rearrangement was called non-productive. Following IMGT convention, CDR3 was defined as the stretch from the second conserved V-encoded cysteine to the conserved J-encoded phenylalanine. The earlier analysis of 587 of the donors excluded sequences that lacked an unambiguous match to a single V gene segment. An earlier analysis of several hundred of the donors called V segments functional above 56.7% productive rearrangements and segregating when the between-donor standard deviation exceeded 5%. A statistical classification framework was built to diagnose cytomegalovirus status from the catalog of TCR beta chain sequences. V and J gene assignment, in a later analysis, came from comparing TCR nucleotide sequences with IMGT/GENE-DB human TR gene sequences. A later analysis assigned CDR3 sequences and most-parsimonious VDJ recombination scenarios with the TCRdist pipeline. In a later analysis, each TCR beta chain was defined by its CDR3 amino acid sequence together with its V-gene family, and reads without a unique V-gene family were excluded. A later analysis removed 550 to 650 highly shared, low-generation-probability nucleotide sequences to deal with suspected cross-contamination and a sequencing artifact. For each public chain, a later analysis derived a clonal expansion index from normalized ranks of inferred template counts within each repertoire. A later analysis computed generation probabilities with a VDJ recombination model fitted to out-of-frame rearrangements, and checked the results against IGoR. A later analysis scored TCR-TCR, TCR-HLA and TCR-CMV co-occurrence with hypergeometric tests, applying a repertoire-size bias correction to TCR pairs. A later analysis estimated false discovery rates by permuting HLA or CMV assignments 20 times. In a later analysis, co-occurring TCRs were grouped using DBSCAN, with TCRdist sequence similarity added in when clustering inside HLA-allele-positive subsets. Co-occurrence clustering excluded repertoires with fewer than 30,000 or more than 120,000 public chains, plus five with anomalous nucleotide sharing. The table was pulled from immuneACCESS by TCRdb, which kept in-frame rearrangements only. Such tables lose some clones; where checked, under half of the loss comes from unresolved V genes, and the rest has no known cause. That table is the source of V, J and clone size, and D and trimming were worked out from the DNA. Here the sample has around 110,000 clones; roughly 9% occur a single time. The ten largest clones represent 3% to 3.5% of the sample.

Inclusive of the bounding cysteine and phenylalanine, the CDR3 is 11 residues long. Only the CDR3 DNA is retained, 33 bases long and in frame from the first base. CDR1 and CDR2, looked up from the germline V gene (reference sequence), are DFQATT and SNEGSKA. V is pared back by 4 bases and J by 8 bases, with 8 bases lying between the germline termini. Beyond this particular receptor, the publication reports: The classifier was reported to diagnose cytomegalovirus status with high specificity and sensitivity in both the original cohort and the validation cohort. The authors suggested that the approach could potentially be extended to other disease states and immunological phenotypes. Compared with the approximately 600-donor mean, donors in an Asian-associated ancestry cluster had fewer N-insertions in productive TCRs, according to a later genetic analysis. In this cohort, only TCR beta chains were sequenced, and detectable features were limited by the absence of alpha or paired-chain data. Because the 87-base-pair reads could not distinguish some IMGT-functional V segments, including TRBV6-2 and TRBV6-3, those segments were excluded. A later analysis found that most CMV-associated TCR beta chains appeared HLA-restricted, with HLA associations seemingly driven largely by CMV exposure. Because HLA typing was unavailable for some donors at each locus, only the typed subset was used in association tests. A further reported finding was that TCR beta sequences accurately predicted the HLA-A and HLA-B alleles for most subjects in the first cohort. Sequencing depth was assumed to be roughly uniform across donors in the presence/absence analyses, though that assumption may not hold. A later genetic analysis associated a missense DCLRE1C variant with V-gene and J-gene trimming of TCR beta chains, and an independent cohort replicated the association. Specific HLA alleles were associated with 15,000 to 20,000 TCR beta sequences at a false discovery rate of 0.05 in a later analysis. Approximately 18 rarely observed V segments, including chromosome 9 orphons, were excluded from the earlier analysis of several hundred of the donors because counts were too low. Three of the identified cytomegalovirus-associated TCR beta chains were confirmed in vitro to be specific for cytomegalovirus antigens. In the study, approximately 150 TCR beta chains were listed as associated with cytomegalovirus. A cluster of highly shared sequence variants was judged likely to be a technical artifact of the sequencing pipeline. Assigning TCR associations to individual alleles was difficult when HLA alleles, especially DR and DQ, strongly co-occurred. An earlier analysis of approximately 500 of the donors showed that most TCR beta V segments appeared in productive rearrangements either about 87% or about 30% of the time, which broadly matched IMGT annotations. CMV serostatus was the only immune exposure information available for the cohort. Correlated functional status among segregating V segments might be attributable to linkage disequilibrium, but an unknown experimental factor could not be ruled out. A later analysis found that HLA-associated TCR beta chains were more clonally expanded and had lower generation probabilities than equally common non-associated chains. Most TCR sequences were seen in very few donors, while some public TCRs were found in many individuals. A later analysis found that TCR association rates varied across HLA loci, with DRB1 alleles showing the most associated TCRs and HLA-C alleles the fewest. Several of the top co-occurrence clusters appeared to be linked to parvovirus B19, influenza, CMV and Epstein-Barr virus, according to a later analysis.

The receptor was isolated from a man under 40 in good health and CMV-seronegative. This chain is built from TRBV20-1 and TRBJ1-4, with the D gene call left open. Sample: PBMCs. The CDR3 in this case is CSAKKQEKLFF. The nucleotide sequence reads TGCAGTGCTAAAAAACAGGAAAAACTGTTTTTT.